This T cell receptor beta chain was recorded in a study of T-cell reconstitution after alpha-beta-depleted transplantation in children. V gave up 2 bases and J gave up 4 bases, with 14 bases separating them. Germline loops: CDR1 MNHEY, CDR2 SVGAGI. The CDR3 totals 15 residues. Study-wide findings and caveats: It was reported that alpha-beta T cells came from several hundred expanded graft clones (about two months after transplant). By one year post-transplant, T-cell counts and diversity largely arose from T cells that were newly produced. Certain patients had high TCRbeta diversity at day 60, and it came from recipient T cells and thymic progenitors that survived.

The table lists this clonotype with a few counts. Its target is unknown. The authors prepared the TCRbeta library with unique molecular identifiers. TCRdb fed the PCR reads into MiXCR, producing one record per CDR3 protein. The sample has about 470,000 distinct CDR3 sequences, about 40% seen once. The material was PBMCs, obtained before TCRalphabeta/CD19-depleted stem cell transplant. This chain links TRBV6-5 with TRBJ1-2, with D hard to call. This sequence was found in a girl between 2 and 10 years old with aplastic anemia, due to receive a stem cell transplant. CDR3 nucleotides: TGTGCCAGCAGTTACAGGGTGGACCTTTCCTATGGCTACACCTTC. Encoded protein: CASSYRVDLSYGYTF.